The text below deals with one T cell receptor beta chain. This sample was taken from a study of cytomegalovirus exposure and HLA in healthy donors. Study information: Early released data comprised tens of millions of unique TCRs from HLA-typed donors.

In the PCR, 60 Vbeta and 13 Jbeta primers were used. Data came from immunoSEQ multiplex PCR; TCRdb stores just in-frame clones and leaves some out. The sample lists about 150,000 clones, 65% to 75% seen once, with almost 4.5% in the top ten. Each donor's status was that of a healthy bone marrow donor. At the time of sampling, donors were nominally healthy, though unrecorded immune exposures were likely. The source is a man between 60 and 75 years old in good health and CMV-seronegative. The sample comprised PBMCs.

The CDR3 nucleotides read TGCGCCAGCAGCTTGGATGGGGCCCTTGAGGAGACCCAGTACTTC. It yields the protein CASSLDGALEETQYF. The chain carries TRBV5-1 and TRBJ2-5, with D maybe TRBD1 (5 bases). The CDR3 contains 15 residues. The germline V gene has CDR1 SGHRS and CDR2 YFSETQ. Trimming left V 0 bases short and J 5 bases short, with 14 bases between.